This T cell receptor beta chain was documented in a study of tumor T cells in aggressive B-cell lymphoma. This clone has only a few counts. Sequenced by immunoSEQ multiplex PCR; TCRdb stores in-frame clones only, minus some. The sample yields about 5,600 clones, around 82% seen once. Losses at the gene ends were 3 bases for V and 3 bases for J; bases not matched to a gene: 10. This CDR3 is built from 17 residues. Germline-derived CDR1 and CDR2 are MNHEY and SMNVEV (reference sequence). The chain combines TRBV27 with TRBJ2-1; 8 bases are a match to TRBD2. The sequenced sample was tumor tissue. This TCR came from an adult with diffuse large B cell lymphoma. CDR3 sequence (DNA): TGTGCCAGCAGTTTCTCATTTAGCGGGACCTACTACAATGAGCAGTTCTTC. This encodes CASSFSFSGTYYNEQFF.